A selection of T cell receptor beta chains follows, all from one sample in a study of cytomegalovirus exposure and HLA in healthy donors. The repertoire was sequenced with immunoSEQ multiplex PCR; TCRdb's copy has only in-frame clones and lacks some. The data hold roughly 180,000 clones, with about 89% observed a single time. Specimen: PBMCs. The receptor source for this set is a young man in good health and CMV-seropositive. Both conserved end residues are part of each CDR3. D genes are given only for firm matches. Clone sizes are given selectively: once, few, many, or a class where the clone is expanded.

j_gene: TRBJ1-4; v_gene: TRBV9; abundance: -; d_gene: -; CDR3aa: CASSPMRTAEKLFF; CDR3nt: TGTGCCAGCAGCCCCATGCGGACTGCGGAAAAACTGTTTTTT
j_gene: TRBJ2-7; v_gene: TRBV19; abundance: -; d_gene: -; CDR3aa: CASSMDRRYEQYF; CDR3nt: TGTGCCAGTAGTATGGACAGACGATACGAGCAGTACTTC
j_gene: TRBJ1-2; v_gene: TRBV9; abundance: -; d_gene: -; CDR3aa: CASSVGGAEGGYTF; CDR3nt: TGTGCCAGCAGCGTAGGGGGGGCAGAGGGTGGCTACACCTTC
j_gene: TRBJ2-7; v_gene: TRBV4-3; abundance: -; d_gene: -; CDR3aa: CASSQGTPSQEQYF; CDR3nt: TGCGCCAGCAGCCAAGGGACTCCATCCCAAGAGCAGTACTTC
j_gene: TRBJ2-4; v_gene: TRBV28; abundance: -; d_gene: -; CDR3aa: CASSSGIQLAKNIQYF; CDR3nt: TGTGCCAGCAGTTCGGGGATACAACTAGCCAAAAACATTCAGTACTTC
j_gene: TRBJ2-7; v_gene: TRBV9; abundance: -; d_gene: TRBD1; CDR3aa: CASSPRQGAYEQYF; CDR3nt: TGTGCCAGCAGCCCCAGACAGGGGGCCTACGAGCAGTACTTC
j_gene: TRBJ2-2; v_gene: TRBV7-2; abundance: -; d_gene: -; CDR3aa: CASSSMGSTGELFF; CDR3nt: TGTGCCAGCAGCTCAATGGGCTCCACCGGGGAGCTGTTTTTT
j_gene: TRBJ2-1; v_gene: TRBV7-9; abundance: -; d_gene: -; CDR3aa: CASSLQGNEQFF; CDR3nt: TGTGCCAGCAGCCTACAGGGCAATGAGCAGTTCTTC
j_gene: TRBJ1-2; v_gene: TRBV2; abundance: -; d_gene: TRBD1; CDR3aa: CASREDREYNTF; CDR3nt: TGTGCCAGCAGAGAGGACAGGGAGTATAACACCTTC
j_gene: TRBJ1-2; v_gene: TRBV6-6; abundance: -; d_gene: -; CDR3aa: CASSYRDPNYGYTF; CDR3nt: TGTGCCAGCAGTTATCGTGACCCTAACTATGGCTACACCTTC
j_gene: TRBJ2-1; v_gene: TRBV18; abundance: many; d_gene: -; CDR3aa: CASSPNLGPYNEQFF; CDR3nt: TGTGCCAGCTCACCAAACCTTGGACCGTACAATGAGCAGTTCTTC
j_gene: TRBJ2-5; v_gene: TRBV7-9; abundance: few; d_gene: -; CDR3aa: CASSREQGTQYF; CDR3nt: TGTGCCAGCAGCCGTGAACAGGGGACCCAGTACTTC
j_gene: TRBJ2-5; v_gene: TRBV5-5; abundance: -; d_gene: -; CDR3aa: CASSNGPWGQETQYF; CDR3nt: TGTGCCAGCAGCAACGGCCCGTGGGGTCAAGAGACCCAGTACTTC
j_gene: TRBJ1-5; v_gene: TRBV9; abundance: -; d_gene: -; CDR3aa: CASSETGIGQPQHF; CDR3nt: TGTGCCAGCAGTGAAACAGGGATTGGTCAGCCCCAGCATTTT
j_gene: TRBJ2-2; v_gene: TRBV11-2; abundance: -; d_gene: TRBD2; CDR3aa: CASTEPGLVKAGELFF; CDR3nt: TGTGCCAGCACCGAACCGGGACTAGTGAAGGCCGGGGAGCTGTTTTTT
j_gene: TRBJ1-2; v_gene: TRBV2; abundance: -; d_gene: TRBD1; CDR3aa: CARSSPGTGEGKKGYTF; CDR3nt: TGTGCCAGGAGCAGCCCTGGGACAGGGGAAGGGAAGAAGGGCTACACCTTC
j_gene: TRBJ2-7; v_gene: TRBV5-1; abundance: -; d_gene: -; CDR3aa: CASSRGDGTYEQYF; CDR3nt: TGCGCCAGCAGCAGGGGGGACGGTACCTACGAGCAGTACTTC
j_gene: TRBJ2-1; v_gene: TRBV20-1; abundance: -; d_gene: -; CDR3aa: CSASSYNEQFF; CDR3nt: TGCAGTGCTAGCTCCTACAATGAGCAGTTCTTC
j_gene: TRBJ2-1; v_gene: TRBV7-9; abundance: -; d_gene: -; CDR3aa: CASSLGFTEQFF; CDR3nt: TGTGCCAGCAGCTTAGGGTTCACTGAGCAGTTCTTC
j_gene: TRBJ2-7; v_gene: TRBV5-6; abundance: -; d_gene: TRBD1; CDR3aa: CASIQGANLNPYEQYF; CDR3nt: TGTGCCAGCATACAGGGGGCGAACCTAAACCCCTACGAGCAGTACTTC
j_gene: TRBJ1-1; v_gene: TRBV19; abundance: -; d_gene: -; CDR3aa: CASRPPTRGRNTEAFF; CDR3nt: TGTGCCAGTAGACCCCCAACCAGGGGCCGTAACACTGAAGCTTTCTTT
j_gene: TRBJ2-2; v_gene: TRBV5-1; abundance: -; d_gene: -; CDR3aa: CASSWDSANTGELFF; CDR3nt: TGCGCCAGCAGCTGGGATAGCGCAAACACCGGGGAGCTGTTTTTT
j_gene: TRBJ2-7; v_gene: TRBV14; abundance: -; d_gene: -; CDR3aa: CASSQEGLEQYF; CDR3nt: TGTGCCAGCAGCCAAGAAGGCCTCGAGCAGTACTTC
j_gene: TRBJ2-1; v_gene: TRBV5-6; abundance: -; d_gene: -; CDR3aa: CASSPYRRTLSSYNEQFF; CDR3nt: TGTGCCAGCAGCCCTTACCGACGGACACTGAGCTCCTACAATGAGCAGTTCTTC
j_gene: TRBJ2-7; v_gene: TRBV28; abundance: -; d_gene: -; CDR3aa: CASSPVGTRRFEQYF; CDR3nt: TGTGCCAGCAGTCCAGTTGGGACAAGGAGATTCGAGCAGTACTTC
j_gene: TRBJ1-4; v_gene: TRBV6-5; abundance: -; d_gene: -; CDR3aa: CASSSGKPVGEKLFF; CDR3nt: TGTGCCAGCAGTTCCGGGAAGCCTGTTGGGGAAAAACTGTTTTTT
j_gene: TRBJ1-1; v_gene: TRBV4-3; abundance: -; d_gene: -; CDR3aa: CASSREQWADTEAFF; CDR3nt: TGCGCCAGCAGCAGAGAGCAATGGGCGGACACTGAAGCTTTCTTT
j_gene: TRBJ1-5; v_gene: TRBV6-1; abundance: -; d_gene: -; CDR3aa: CASSDLAANQPQHF; CDR3nt: TGTGCCAGCAGTGACCTAGCAGCTAATCAGCCCCAGCATTTT